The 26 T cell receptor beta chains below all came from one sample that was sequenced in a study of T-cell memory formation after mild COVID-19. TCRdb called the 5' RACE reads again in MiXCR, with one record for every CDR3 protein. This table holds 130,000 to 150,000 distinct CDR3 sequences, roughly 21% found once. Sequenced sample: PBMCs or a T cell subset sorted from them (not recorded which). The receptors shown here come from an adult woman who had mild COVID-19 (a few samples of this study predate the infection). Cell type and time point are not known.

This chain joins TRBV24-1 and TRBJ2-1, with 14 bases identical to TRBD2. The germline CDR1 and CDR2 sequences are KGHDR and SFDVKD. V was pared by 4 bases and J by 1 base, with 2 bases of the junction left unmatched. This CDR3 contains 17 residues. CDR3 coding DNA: TGTGCCACCAGTGACTGGACTAGCGGGAGGTCCTACAATGAGCAGTTCTTC. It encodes CATSDWTSGRSYNEQFF.

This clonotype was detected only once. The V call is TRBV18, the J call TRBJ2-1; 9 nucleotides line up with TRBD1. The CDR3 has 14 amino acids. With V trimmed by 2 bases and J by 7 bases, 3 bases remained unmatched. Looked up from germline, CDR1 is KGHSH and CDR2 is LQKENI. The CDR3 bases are TGTGCCAGCTCACCAGGACAGGGGTTAAATGAGCAGTTCTTC. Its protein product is CASSPGQGLNEQFF.

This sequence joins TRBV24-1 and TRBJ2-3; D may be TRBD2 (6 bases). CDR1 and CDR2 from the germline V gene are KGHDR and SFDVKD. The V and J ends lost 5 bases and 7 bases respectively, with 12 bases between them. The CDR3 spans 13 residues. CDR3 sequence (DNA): TGTGCCACCAGTGTAACTAGCTCACATACGCAGTATTTT. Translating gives CATSVTSSHTQYF.

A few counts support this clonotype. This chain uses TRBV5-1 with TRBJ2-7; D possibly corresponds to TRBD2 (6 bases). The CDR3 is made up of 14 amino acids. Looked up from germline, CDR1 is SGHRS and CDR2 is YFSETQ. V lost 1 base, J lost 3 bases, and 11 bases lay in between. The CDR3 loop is CASSLHGSDYEQYF. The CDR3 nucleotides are TGCGCCAGCAGCTTGCACGGGAGTGACTACGAGCAGTACTTC. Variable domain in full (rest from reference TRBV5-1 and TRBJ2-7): KAGVTQTPRYLIKTRGQQVTLSCSPISGHRSVSWYQQTPGQGLQFLFEYFSETQRNKGNFPGRFSGRQFSNSRSEMNVSTLELGDSALYLCASSLHGSDYEQYFGPGTRLTVT.

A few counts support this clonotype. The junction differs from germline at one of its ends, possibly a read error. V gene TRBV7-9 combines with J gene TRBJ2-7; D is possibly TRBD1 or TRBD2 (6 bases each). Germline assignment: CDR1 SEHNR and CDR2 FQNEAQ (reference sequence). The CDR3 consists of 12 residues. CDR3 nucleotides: TGTGCCGGCAGCAAGGGGGGTCTCGAGCAGTACTTC. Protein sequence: CAGSKGGLEQYF.

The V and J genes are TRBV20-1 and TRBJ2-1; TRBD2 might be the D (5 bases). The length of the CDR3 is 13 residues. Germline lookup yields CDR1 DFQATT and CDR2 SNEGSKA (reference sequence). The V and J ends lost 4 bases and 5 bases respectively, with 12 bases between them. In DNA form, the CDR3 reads TGCAGTGCTACTCGGACTTTCAACAATGAGCAGTTCTTC. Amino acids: CSATRTFNNEQFF.

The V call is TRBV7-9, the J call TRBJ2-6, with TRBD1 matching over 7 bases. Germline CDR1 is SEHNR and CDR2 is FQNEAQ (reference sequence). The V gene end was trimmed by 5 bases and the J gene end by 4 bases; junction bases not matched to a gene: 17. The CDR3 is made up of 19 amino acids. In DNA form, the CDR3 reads TGTGCCAGCAGCCCGAACGGGACAGCCCCGCCCGGGGGGGCCAACGTCCTGACTTTC. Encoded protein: CASSPNGTAPPGGANVLTF. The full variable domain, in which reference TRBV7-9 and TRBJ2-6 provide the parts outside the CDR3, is DTGVSQNPRHKITKRGQNVTFRCDPISEHNRLYWYRQTLGQGPEFLTYFQNEAQLEKSRLLSDRFSAERPKGSFSTLEIQRTEQGDSAMYLCASSPNGTAPPGGANVLTFGAGSRLTVL.

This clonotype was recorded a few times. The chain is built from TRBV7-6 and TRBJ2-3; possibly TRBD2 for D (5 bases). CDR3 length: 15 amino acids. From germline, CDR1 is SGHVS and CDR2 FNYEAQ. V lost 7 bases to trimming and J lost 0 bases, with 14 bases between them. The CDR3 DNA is TGTGCCAGCACCTCAACTAGTCTAAGCACAGATACGCAGTATTTT. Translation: CASTSTSLSTDTQYF.

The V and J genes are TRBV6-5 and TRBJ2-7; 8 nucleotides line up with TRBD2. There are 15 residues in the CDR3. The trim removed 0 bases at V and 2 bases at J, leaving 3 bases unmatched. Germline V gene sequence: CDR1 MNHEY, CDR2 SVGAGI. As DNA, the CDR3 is TGTGCCAGCAGTTACTCGACTAGCGCTACCTACGAGCAGTACTTC. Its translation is CASSYSTSATYEQYF.

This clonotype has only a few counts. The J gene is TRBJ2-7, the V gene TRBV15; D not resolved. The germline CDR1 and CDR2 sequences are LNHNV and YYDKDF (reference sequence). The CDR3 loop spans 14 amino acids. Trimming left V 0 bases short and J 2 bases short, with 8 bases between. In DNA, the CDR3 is TGTGCCACCAGCAGAGAGACAAAGCCCTACGAGCAGTACTTC. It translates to CATSRETKPYEQYF.

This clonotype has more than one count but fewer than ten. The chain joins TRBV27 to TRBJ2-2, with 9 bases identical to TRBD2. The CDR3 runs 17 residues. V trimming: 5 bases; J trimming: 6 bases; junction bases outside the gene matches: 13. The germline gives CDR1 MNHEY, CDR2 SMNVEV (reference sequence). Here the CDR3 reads CASSPPFSGSMSGELFF. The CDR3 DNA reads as TGTGCCAGCAGTCCCCCATTTAGCGGGAGTATGTCCGGGGAGCTGTTTTTT.

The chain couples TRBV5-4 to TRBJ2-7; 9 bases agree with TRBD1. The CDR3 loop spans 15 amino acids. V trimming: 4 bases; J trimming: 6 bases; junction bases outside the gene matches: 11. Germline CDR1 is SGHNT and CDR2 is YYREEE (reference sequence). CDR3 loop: CASSPTPGQGSEQYF. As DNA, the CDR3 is TGTGCCAGCAGCCCTACACCGGGACAGGGAAGCGAGCAGTACTTC.

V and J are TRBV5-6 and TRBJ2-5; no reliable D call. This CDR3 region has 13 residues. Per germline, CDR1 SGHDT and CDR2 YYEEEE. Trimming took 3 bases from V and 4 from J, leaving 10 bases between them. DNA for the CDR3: TGTGCCAGCAGCTCTGACTTGGGAGAGACCCAGTACTTC. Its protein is CASSSDLGETQYF.

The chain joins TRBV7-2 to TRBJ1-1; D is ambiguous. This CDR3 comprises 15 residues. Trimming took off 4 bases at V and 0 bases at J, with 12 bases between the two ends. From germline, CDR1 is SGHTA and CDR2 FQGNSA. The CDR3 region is CASSYRSTLNTEAFF. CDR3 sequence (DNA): TGTGCCAGCAGCTACCGATCGACTTTGAACACTGAAGCTTTCTTT.

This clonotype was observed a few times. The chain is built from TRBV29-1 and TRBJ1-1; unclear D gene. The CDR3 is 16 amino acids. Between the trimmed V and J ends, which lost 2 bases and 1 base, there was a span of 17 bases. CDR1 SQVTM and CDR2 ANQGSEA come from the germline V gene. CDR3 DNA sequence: TGCAGCGTTGAAACTGCAAAGGGCCAGCGGAACACTGAAGCTTTCTTT. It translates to CSVETAKGQRNTEAFF. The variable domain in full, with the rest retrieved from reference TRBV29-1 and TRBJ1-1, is SAVISQKPSRDICQRGTSLTIQCQVDSQVTMMFWYRQQPGQSLTLIATANQGSEATYESGFVIDKFPISRPNLTFSTLTVSNMSPEDSSIYLCSVETAKGQRNTEAFFGQGTRLTVV.

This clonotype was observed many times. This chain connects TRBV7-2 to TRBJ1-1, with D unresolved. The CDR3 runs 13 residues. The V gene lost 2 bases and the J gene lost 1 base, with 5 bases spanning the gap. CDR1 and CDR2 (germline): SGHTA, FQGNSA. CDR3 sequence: CASSLTPNTEAFF. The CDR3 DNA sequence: TGTGCCAGCAGCTTAACCCCGAACACTGAAGCTTTCTTT.

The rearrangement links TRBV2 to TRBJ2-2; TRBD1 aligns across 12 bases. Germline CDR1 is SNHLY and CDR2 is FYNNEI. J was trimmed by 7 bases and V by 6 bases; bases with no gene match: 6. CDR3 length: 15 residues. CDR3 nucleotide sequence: TGTGCCAGCAGACGGGACAGGGGGCAGATCGGGGAGCTGTTTTTT. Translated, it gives CASRRDRGQIGELFF.

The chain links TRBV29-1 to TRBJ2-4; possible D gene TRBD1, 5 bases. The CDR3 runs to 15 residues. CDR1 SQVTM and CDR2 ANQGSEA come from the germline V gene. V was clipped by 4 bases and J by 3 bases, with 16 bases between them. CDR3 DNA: TGCAGCGTTGGAGTGGGCCGACAGTACAAAAACATTCAGTACTTC. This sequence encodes CSVGVGRQYKNIQYF.

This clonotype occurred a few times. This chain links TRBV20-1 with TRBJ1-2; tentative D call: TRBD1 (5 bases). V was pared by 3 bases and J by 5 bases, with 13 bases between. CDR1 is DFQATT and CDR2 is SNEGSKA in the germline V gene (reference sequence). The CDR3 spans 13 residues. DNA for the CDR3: TGCAGTGCTAGTGTGCAGGGCTTATATGGCTACACCTTC. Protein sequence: CSASVQGLYGYTF.

As DNA, the CDR3 is TGCAGCGTTGAAGCGCCAGGGGGAATCTACGAGCAGTACTTC. Its protein is CSVEAPGGIYEQYF. The gene calls are TRBV29-1 and TRBJ2-7; 7 nucleotides match TRBD1. Unmatched junction bases numbered 6, after V lost 1 base and J lost 3 bases. Germline loops: CDR1 SQVTM, CDR2 ANQGSEA. This CDR3 has 14 residues.

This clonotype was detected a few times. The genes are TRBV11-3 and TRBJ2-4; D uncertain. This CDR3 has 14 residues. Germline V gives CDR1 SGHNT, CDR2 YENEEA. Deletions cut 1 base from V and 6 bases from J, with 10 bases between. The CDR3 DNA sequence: TGTGCCAGCAGCTTAGCTGGGTCTAGAAACATTCAGTACTTC. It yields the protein CASSLAGSRNIQYF. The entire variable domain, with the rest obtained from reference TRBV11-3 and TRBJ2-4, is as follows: EAGVVQSPRYKIIEKKQPVAFWCNPISGHNTLYWYLQNLGQGPELLIRYENEEAVDDSQLPKDRFSAERLKGVDSTLKIQPAELGDSAVYLCASSLAGSRNIQYFGAGTRLSVL.

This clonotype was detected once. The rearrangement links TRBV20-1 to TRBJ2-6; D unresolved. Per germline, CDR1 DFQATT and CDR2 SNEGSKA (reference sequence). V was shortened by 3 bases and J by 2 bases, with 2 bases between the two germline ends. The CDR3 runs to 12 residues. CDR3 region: CSARAGANVLTF. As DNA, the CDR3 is TGCAGTGCTAGGGCTGGGGCCAACGTCCTGACTTTC.

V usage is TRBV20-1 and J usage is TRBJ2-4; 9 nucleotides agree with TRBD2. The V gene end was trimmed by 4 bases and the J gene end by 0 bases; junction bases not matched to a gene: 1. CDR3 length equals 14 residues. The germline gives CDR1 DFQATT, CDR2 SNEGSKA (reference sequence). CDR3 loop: CSATSGIAKNIQYF. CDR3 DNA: TGCAGTGCTACTAGCGGGATAGCCAAAAACATTCAGTACTTC.

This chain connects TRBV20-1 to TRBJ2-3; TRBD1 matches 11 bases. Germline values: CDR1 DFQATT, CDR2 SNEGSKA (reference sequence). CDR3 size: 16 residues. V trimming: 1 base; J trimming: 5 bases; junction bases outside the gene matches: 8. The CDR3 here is CSARALPGQGVDTQYF. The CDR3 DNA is TGCAGTGCTAGAGCCTTGCCGGGACAGGGGGTAGATACGCAGTATTTT.

In DNA form, the CDR3 reads TGTGCCAGCAGCCTCGGACAGGACACTACTACTGCCTATGGCTACACCTTC. As protein: CASSLGQDTTTAYGYTF. J is TRBJ1-2 and V is TRBV3-1, with 7 positions matching TRBD1. J was trimmed by 4 bases and V by 4 bases; bases with no gene match: 15. Germline V gene sequence: CDR1 LGHDT, CDR2 YNNKEL (reference sequence). The CDR3 is 17 residues long.

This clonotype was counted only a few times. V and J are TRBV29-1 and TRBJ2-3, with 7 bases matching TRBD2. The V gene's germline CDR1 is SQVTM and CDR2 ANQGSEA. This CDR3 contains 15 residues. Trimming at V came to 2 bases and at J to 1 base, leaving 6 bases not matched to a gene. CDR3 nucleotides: TGCAGCGTTGAACTCTGGGGAGGGGGCACAGATACGCAGTATTTT. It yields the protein CSVELWGGGTDTQYF.